Sequencing of this T cell receptor (beta chain) was carried out in a study of blood T cell repertoires in COVID-19. Study details: Researchers got acute and convalescent COVID-19 samples from the United States, Italy and Spain. T cells, B-cell-depleted T cells, or PBMCs supplied cDNA or gDNA.

In the original workflow: Estimation of nucleated cell counts was performed using reference gene primer amplification. The repertoire was sequenced with immunoSEQ multiplex PCR; TCRdb's copy has only in-frame clones and lacks some. The V and J calls and clone size come from that table; D and trimming were worked out from the DNA. This table has roughly 250,000 clones, around 82% appearing once. After removal of 5 bases from V and 4 bases from J, the junction contained 7 bases not matched to a gene. CDR3 size: 16 residues. Germline CDR1 SGHVS, CDR2 FNYEAQ. The chain links TRBV7-6 to TRBJ2-1; TRBD2 aligns across 11 bases. This sequence originates from a woman aged 80 or older with active or convalescent COVID-19. Sequencing input: peripheral blood. The CDR3 sequence is CASSITGTSGYNEQFF. CDR3 bases: TGTGCCAGCAGCATCACCGGGACTAGCGGTTACAATGAGCAGTTCTTC.